The source of this T cell receptor beta chain is a study of blood T cell repertoires in COVID-19. Only in-frame clones appear in the TCRdb table, and some are missing; sequencing was by immunoSEQ multiplex PCR. The table shows some 170,000 clones, with roughly 83% occurring only once. CDR1 and CDR2 from the germline V gene are MDHEN and SYDVKM. V shed 0 bases and J shed 5 bases, with 14 bases lying between them. The CDR3 spans 16 residues. Input material: peripheral blood. The clonotype originates from a woman between 40 and 55 years old with COVID-19, enrolled during active disease. V usage is TRBV28 and J usage is TRBJ2-4, with D possibly matching TRBD2 (7 bases). The CDR3 region is CASSLWSGGEENIQYF. The CDR3 nucleotides read TGTGCCAGCAGTTTATGGTCGGGGGGCGAGGAAAACATTCAGTACTTC.